The rows below give T cell receptor beta chains drawn from one sample of a study of cytomegalovirus exposure and HLA in healthy donors. Method: immunoSEQ multiplex PCR; TCRdb's copy keeps in-frame clones and lacks some. The table shows hundreds of thousands of clones, with under 80% occurring only once. The sample was PBMCs. All receptors derive from a woman aged 30 to 39 in good health and CMV-seronegative. The conserved cysteine and the conserved F or W are not part of the CDR3 here. Where a row states a size, it is once, few, many or the class of an expanded clone; other rows omit it.

V	J	size	CDR3
TRBV29-1	TRBJ1-1	.	SVEGISTAQTEAF
TRBV5-1	TRBJ2-7	.	ASSLATGFYEQY
TRBV25-1	TRBJ2-3	.	ASSETRTGEDTQY
TRBV15	TRBJ2-3	.	ATSRDVLGSGRNTQY
TRBV11-1	TRBJ2-5	once	ASSTLAGGGTQY
TRBV11-2	TRBJ2-3	.	ASSFGAGRTDTQY
TRBV7-8	TRBJ2-5	.	ASSRGGRGETQY
TRBV11-3	TRBJ1-6	.	ASSFLGSPLH
TRBV7-9	TRBJ1-2	.	ASSPEGYGYT
TRBV7-3	TRBJ2-1	.	ASSPIVAGGYNEQF
TRBV5-4	TRBJ1-2	.	ASTWDGRGLYYGYT
TRBV6-1	TRBJ2-1	.	AISESGGGAYNEQF
TRBV11-2	TRBJ2-3	.	ASSLDGYRTDTQY
TRBV19	TRBJ2-1	.	AGSTGDRYNEQF
TRBV5-4	TRBJ2-5	.	ASSATVIEEEAQY